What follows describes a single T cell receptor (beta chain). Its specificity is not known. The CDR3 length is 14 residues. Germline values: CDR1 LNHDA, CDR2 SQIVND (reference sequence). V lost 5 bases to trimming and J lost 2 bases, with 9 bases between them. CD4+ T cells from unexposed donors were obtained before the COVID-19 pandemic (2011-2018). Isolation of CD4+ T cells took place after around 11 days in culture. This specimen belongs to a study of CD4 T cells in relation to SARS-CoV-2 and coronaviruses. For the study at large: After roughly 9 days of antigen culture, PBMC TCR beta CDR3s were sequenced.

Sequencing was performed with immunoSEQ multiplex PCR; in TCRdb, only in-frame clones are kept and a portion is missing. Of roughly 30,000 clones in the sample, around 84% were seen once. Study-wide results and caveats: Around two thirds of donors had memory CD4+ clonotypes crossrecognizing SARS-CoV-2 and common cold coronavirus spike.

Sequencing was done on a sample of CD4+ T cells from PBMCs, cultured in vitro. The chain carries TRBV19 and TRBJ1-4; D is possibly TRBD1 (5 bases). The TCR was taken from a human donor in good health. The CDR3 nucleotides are TGTGCCAGTAGTGAGGGGTCGACTAATGAAAAACTGTTTTTT. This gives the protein CASSEGSTNEKLFF.